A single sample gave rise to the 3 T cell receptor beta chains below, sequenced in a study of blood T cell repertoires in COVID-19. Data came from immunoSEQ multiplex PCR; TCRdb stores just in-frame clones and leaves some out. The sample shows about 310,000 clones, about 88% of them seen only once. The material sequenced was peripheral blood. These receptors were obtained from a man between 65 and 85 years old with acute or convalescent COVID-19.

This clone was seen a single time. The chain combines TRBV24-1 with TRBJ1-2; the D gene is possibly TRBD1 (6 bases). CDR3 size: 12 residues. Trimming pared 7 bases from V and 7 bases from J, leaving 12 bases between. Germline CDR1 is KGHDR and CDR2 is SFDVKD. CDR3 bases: TGTGCCACCAGCAACAGGGATGCTGGCTACACCTTC. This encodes CATSNRDAGYTF.

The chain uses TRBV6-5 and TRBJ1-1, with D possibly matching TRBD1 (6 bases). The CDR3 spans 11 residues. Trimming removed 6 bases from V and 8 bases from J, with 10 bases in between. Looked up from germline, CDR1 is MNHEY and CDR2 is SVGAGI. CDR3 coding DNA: TGTGCCAGCAGCACCACAGGGGAAGCTTTCTTT. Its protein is CASSTTGEAFF.

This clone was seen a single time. This CDR3 reads CGLRTKISPLHF. DNA for the CDR3: TGTGGCCTGAGGACAAAGATCTCACCCCTCCACTTT. The genes are TRBV21-1 and TRBJ1-6; the tabulated D call, TRBD1, remains unverified against the DNA. TRBV21-1 is labeled a pseudogene. The CDR3 runs 12 residues.